This TCR beta chain was identified during a study of T-cell reconstitution after alpha-beta-depleted transplantation in children. During its preparation, the TCRbeta library received unique molecular identifiers. One entry per CDR3 protein, called by TCRdb with MiXCR from the PCR reads. The sample contains over 550,000 distinct CDR3 sequences, over 9.5% of which appear only once. This clonotype was recorded a few times. The ends were cut back, 4 bases at V and 0 bases at J, with 9 bases in the middle. CDR3 length: 14 residues. Germline assignment: CDR1 MDHEN and CDR2 SYDVKM. This chain links TRBV28 with TRBJ1-1; perhaps TRBD1 as D (6 bases). Material: PBMCs from the stem cell graft donor, obtained from the stem cell graft. The origin of this receptor is a human donor who donated a stem cell graft to a child with acute myeloid leukemia. CDR3 DNA sequence: TGTGCCAGCAGTTGGGGGGCCATGAACACTGAAGCTTTCTTT. Translation gives CASSWGAMNTEAFF.